This TCR beta chain is drawn from a study of technical replicates of blood from four donors. Clones were read by immunoSEQ multiplex PCR, and TCRdb kept only the in-frame ones, dropping some. The sample records 80,000 or so clones, under 99% being singletons. The V gene's germline CDR1 is SNHLY and CDR2 FYNNEI. The CDR3 runs to 14 residues. Trimming removed 6 bases from V and 5 bases from J; junction bases left unmatched: 7. The sequence was collected from a human donor in good health. Sequences were obtained from T cells isolated from PBMCs. This chain connects TRBV2 to TRBJ2-5, with 9 bases identical to TRBD1. CDR3 nucleotides: TGTGCCAGCAGCCAACAGGGGGCGGGGGAGACCCAGTACTTC. This encodes CASSQQGAGETQYF.